These 11 T cell receptor beta chains were sequenced from one sample in a study of blood T cell repertoires in COVID-19. The assay was immunoSEQ multiplex PCR, and TCRdb's table has in-frame clones only and misses some. The sample includes around 200,000 clones, about 85% of them seen just once. Sequenced sample: peripheral blood. These TCRs come from a woman aged 80 or over with acute or convalescent COVID-19.

In this sample, this clone turned up a few times. This chain connects TRBV30 to TRBJ1-3; a weak D match, TRBD1 (6 bases). Trimming removed 6 bases at V and 0 bases at J, with 15 bases between. There are 15 residues in the CDR3. Germline V CDR1 and CDR2: GTSNPN, SVGIG (reference sequence). This CDR3 is CACSPGDNSGNTIYF. As DNA, the CDR3 is TGTGCCTGCAGTCCTGGGGACAACTCTGGAAACACCATATATTTT. Using reference TRBV30 and TRBJ1-3 for the parts outside the CDR3, the full variable domain is SQTIHQWPATLVQPVGSPLSLECTVEGTSNPNLYWYRQAAGRGLQLLFYSVGIGQISSEVPQNLSASRPQDRQFILSSKKLLLSDSGFYLCACSPGDNSGNTIYFGEGSWLTVV.

V is TRBV28 and J is TRBJ2-3, with D tentatively TRBD2 (6 bases). The length of the CDR3 is 16 residues. Germline CDR1 and CDR2: MDHEN and SYDVKM. Trimming stripped 2 bases from V and 0 bases from J, with 12 bases between. Here the CDR3 DNA reads TGTGCCAGCAGTTTAGCTAGCGAGACTAGCACAGATACGCAGTATTTT. Residues: CASSLASETSTDTQYF.

The rearrangement uses TRBV11-3 and TRBJ2-1; TRBD2 matches at 9 bases. CDR3 length: 18 residues. Germline CDR1 is SGHNT and CDR2 is YENEEA. V was clipped by 2 bases and J by 10 bases; unmatched bases: 18. The CDR3 spells CASSLSPRLAGVHREQFF. The CDR3 DNA reads TGTGCCAGCAGCTTATCCCCACGGTTAGCGGGGGTCCACCGGGAGCAGTTCTTC.

The J gene is TRBJ2-2, the V gene TRBV24-1; 11 positions match TRBD1. The CDR3 is made up of 17 amino acids. CDR1 is KGHDR and CDR2 is SFDVKD in the germline V gene. The junction had 8 bases not matched to a gene; V was cut back by 4 bases and J by 5 bases. The CDR3: CATSDPTGQGATGELFF. The CDR3 DNA reads as TGTGCCACCAGTGACCCCACAGGACAGGGGGCGACCGGGGAGCTGTTTTTT.

A single count supports this clone. The chain uses TRBV9 and TRBJ1-5; perhaps TRBD1 as D (6 bases). V lost 2 bases and J 8 bases, leaving 11 bases between the germline ends. This CDR3 comprises 13 residues. Looked up from germline, CDR1 is SGDLS and CDR2 is YYNGEE. CDR3 amino acids: CASSVQGFKPQHF. The CDR3, as DNA: TGTGCCAGCAGCGTTCAGGGGTTTAAGCCCCAGCATTTT. Complete variable domain (other parts from reference TRBV9 and TRBJ1-5): DSGVTQTPKHLITATGQRVTLRCSPRSGDLSVYWYQQSLDQGLQFLIQYYNGEERAKGNILERFSAQQFPDLHSELNLSSLELGDSALYFCASSVQGFKPQHFGDGTRLSIL.

The rearrangement links TRBV7-3 to TRBJ2-7, with D possibly matching TRBD2 (6 bases). Germline loops: CDR1 SGHTA, CDR2 FQGTGA. The CDR3 runs 15 residues. V gave up 5 bases and J gave up 2 bases, with 16 bases separating them. CDR3 in DNA: TGTGCCAGCAGCGCGGGGAGCGGAGGAGCCTACGAGCAGTACTTC. It is translated as CASSAGSGGAYEQYF.

The chain is built from TRBV7-6 and TRBJ1-4; D uncertain. V lost 5 bases, J lost 3 bases, and 16 bases lay in between. Germline V gene sequence: CDR1 SGHVS, CDR2 FNYEAQ. This CDR3 is built from 16 residues. This CDR3 is CASSPKRQVSNEKLFF. The CDR3 coding sequence is TGTGCCAGCAGCCCTAAAAGGCAGGTCTCTAATGAAAAACTGTTTTTT.

This sequence joins TRBV12-5 and TRBJ2-5; 10 bases are shared with TRBD2. Germline V gene lookup returns CDR1 LGHNT and CDR2 FRNRAP. V lost 0 bases to trimming and J lost 4 bases; unmatched junction nucleotides: 11. This CDR3 is 18 amino acids long. For the CDR3, the DNA is TGTGCTAGTGGTTTGGTATACGTGGCTAGCGGGAGCGGAGAGACCCAGTACTTC. Protein sequence: CASGLVYVASGSGETQYF.

This chain joins TRBV20-1 and TRBJ2-1; 7 nucleotides match TRBD2. V lost 3 bases to trimming and J lost 2 bases; unmatched junction nucleotides: 7. The V gene's germline CDR1 is DFQATT and CDR2 SNEGSKA (reference sequence). This CDR3 region has 15 residues. CDR3 nucleotide sequence: TGCAGTGCTAGTAGGGCGGGAGTGGCCTACAATGAGCAGTTCTTC. Its protein product is CSASRAGVAYNEQFF.

This clone has a handful of counts. The chain joins TRBV7-9 to TRBJ2-5; D might be TRBD1 (6 bases). The CDR3 contains 16 residues. With 8 bases removed from V and 0 bases from J, the gap between germline ends came to 19 bases. Germline V CDR1 and CDR2: SEHNR, FQNEAQ (reference sequence). CDR3 coding DNA: TGTGCCAGCGGATCTCGGGACATTGATTACCAAGAGACCCAGTACTTC. It yields the protein CASGSRDIDYQETQYF.

The rearrangement links TRBV19 to TRBJ2-3; 7 nucleotides line up with TRBD1. This CDR3 is built from 15 residues. Per germline, CDR1 LNHDA and CDR2 SQIVND (reference sequence). With V trimmed by 4 bases and J by 3 bases, 7 bases remained unmatched. The CDR3 loop reads CASSRTGLGTDTQYF. Here the CDR3 DNA reads TGTGCCAGTAGTAGGACAGGTCTGGGGACAGATACGCAGTATTTT.